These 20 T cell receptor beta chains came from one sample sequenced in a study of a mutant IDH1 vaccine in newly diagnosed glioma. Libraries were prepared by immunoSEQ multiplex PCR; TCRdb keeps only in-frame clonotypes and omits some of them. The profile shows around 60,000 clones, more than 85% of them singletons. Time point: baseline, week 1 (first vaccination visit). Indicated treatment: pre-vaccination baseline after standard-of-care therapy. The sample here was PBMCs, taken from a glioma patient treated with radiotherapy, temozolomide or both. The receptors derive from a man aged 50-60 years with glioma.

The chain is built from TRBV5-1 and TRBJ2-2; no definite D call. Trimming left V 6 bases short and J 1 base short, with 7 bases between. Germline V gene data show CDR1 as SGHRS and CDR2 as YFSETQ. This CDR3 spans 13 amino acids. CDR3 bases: TGCGCCAGCACACCGGTGAACACCGGGGAGCTGTTTTTT. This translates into CASTPVNTGELFF.

CDR3 DNA: TGTGCCAGCAGTTCCGCAGGGGTGGGCTCCTACAATGAGCAGTTCTTC. Residues: CASSSAGVGSYNEQFF. The chain combines TRBV6-5 with TRBJ2-1; D is perhaps TRBD1 (6 bases). V lost 4 bases and J lost 0, with 13 bases in between. The CDR3 is 16 residues long. Germline V gene sequence: CDR1 MNHEY, CDR2 SVGAGI.

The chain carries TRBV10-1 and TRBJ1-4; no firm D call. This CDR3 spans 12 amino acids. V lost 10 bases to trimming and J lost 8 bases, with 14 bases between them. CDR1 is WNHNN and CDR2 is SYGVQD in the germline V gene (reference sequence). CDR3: CANHPKEEKLFF. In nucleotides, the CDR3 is TGCGCCAACCACCCGAAGGAGGAAAAACTGTTTTTT.

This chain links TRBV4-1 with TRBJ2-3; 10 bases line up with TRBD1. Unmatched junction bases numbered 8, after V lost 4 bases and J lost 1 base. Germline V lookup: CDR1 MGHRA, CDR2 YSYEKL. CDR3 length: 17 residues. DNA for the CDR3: TGCGCCAGCAGCCCACAGGACAGGGGGTTACGCACAGATACGCAGTATTTT. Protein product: CASSPQDRGLRTDTQYF.

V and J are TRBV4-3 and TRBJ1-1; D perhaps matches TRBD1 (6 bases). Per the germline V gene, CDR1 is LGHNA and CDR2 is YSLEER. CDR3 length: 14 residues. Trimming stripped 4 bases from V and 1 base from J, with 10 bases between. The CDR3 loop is CASSPDSRNTEAFF. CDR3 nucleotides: TGCGCCAGCAGCCCGGACAGCAGGAACACTGAAGCTTTCTTT.

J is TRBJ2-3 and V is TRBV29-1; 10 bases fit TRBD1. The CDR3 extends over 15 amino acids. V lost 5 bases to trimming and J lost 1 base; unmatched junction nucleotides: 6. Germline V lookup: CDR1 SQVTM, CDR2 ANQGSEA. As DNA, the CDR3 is TGCAGCGTTAACCTCGGGACAGGGGGCACAGATACGCAGTATTTT. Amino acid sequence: CSVNLGTGGTDTQYF.

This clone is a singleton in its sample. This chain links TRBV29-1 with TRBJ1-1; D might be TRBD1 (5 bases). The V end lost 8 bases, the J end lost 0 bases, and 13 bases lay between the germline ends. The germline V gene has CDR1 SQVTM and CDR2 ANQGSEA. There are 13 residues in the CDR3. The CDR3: CSSDSSVNTEAFF. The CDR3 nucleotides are TGCAGCAGTGACAGCTCTGTGAACACTGAAGCTTTCTTT.

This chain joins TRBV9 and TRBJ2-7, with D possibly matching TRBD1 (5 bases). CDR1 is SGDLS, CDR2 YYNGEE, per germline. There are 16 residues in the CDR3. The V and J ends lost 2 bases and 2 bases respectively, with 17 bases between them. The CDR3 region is CASSVSSTGDTYEQYF. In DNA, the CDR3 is TGTGCCAGCAGCGTCTCCAGTACAGGAGATACCTACGAGCAGTACTTC.

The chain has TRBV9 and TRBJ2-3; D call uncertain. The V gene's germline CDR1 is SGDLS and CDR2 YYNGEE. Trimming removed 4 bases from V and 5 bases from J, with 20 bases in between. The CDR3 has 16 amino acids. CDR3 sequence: CASSLRPSSTQDTQYF. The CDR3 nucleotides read TGTGCCAGCAGCCTACGACCAAGCAGCACACAAGATACGCAGTATTTT.

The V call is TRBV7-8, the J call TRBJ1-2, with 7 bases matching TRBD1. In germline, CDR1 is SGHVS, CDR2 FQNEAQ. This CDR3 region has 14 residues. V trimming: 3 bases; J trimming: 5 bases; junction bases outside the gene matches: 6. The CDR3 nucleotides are TGTGCCAGCAGCTTTTCAGGGGGACATTATGGCTACACCTTC. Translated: CASSFSGGHYGYTF.

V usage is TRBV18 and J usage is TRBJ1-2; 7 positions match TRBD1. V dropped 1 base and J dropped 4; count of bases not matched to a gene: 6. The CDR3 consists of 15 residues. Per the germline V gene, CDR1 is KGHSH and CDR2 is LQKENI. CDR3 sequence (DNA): TGTGCCAGCTCACCACTGTCGGGACAGACCTATGGCTACACCTTC. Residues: CASSPLSGQTYGYTF.

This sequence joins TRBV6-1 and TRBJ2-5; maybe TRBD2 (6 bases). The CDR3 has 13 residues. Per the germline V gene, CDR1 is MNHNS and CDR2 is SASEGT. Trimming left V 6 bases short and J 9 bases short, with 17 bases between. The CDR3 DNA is TGTGCCAGCAGGGGACTGGCAGTTGTAGCCCAGTACTTC. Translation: CASRGLAVVAQYF.

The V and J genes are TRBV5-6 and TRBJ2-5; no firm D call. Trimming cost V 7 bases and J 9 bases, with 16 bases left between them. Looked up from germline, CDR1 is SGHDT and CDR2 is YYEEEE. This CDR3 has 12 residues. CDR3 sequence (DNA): TGTGCCAGCTCCATAGACCCTGGGGCCCAGTACTTC. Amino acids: CASSIDPGAQYF.

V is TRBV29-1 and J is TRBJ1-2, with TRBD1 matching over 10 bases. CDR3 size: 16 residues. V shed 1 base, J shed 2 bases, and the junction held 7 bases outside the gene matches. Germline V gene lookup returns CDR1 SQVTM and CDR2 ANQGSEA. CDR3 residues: CSVEVRDRGANYGYTF. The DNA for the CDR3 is TGCAGCGTTGAAGTTCGGGACAGGGGAGCGAACTATGGCTACACCTTC.

CDR3 nucleotides: TGTGCCAGCAGCTTAGCGAAACAGCCCCAGCATTTT. Translation gives CASSLAKQPQHF. The chain carries TRBV7-8 and TRBJ1-5; D is uncertain. The CDR3 is made up of 12 amino acids. The V gene lost 0 bases and the J gene lost 7 bases, with 4 bases spanning the gap. Germline lookup yields CDR1 SGHVS and CDR2 FQNEAQ.

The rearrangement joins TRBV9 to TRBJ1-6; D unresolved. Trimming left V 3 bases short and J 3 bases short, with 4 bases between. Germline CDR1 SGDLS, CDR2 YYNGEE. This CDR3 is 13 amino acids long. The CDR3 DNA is TGTGCCAGCAGCGCAGTCTATAATTCACCCCTCCACTTT. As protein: CASSAVYNSPLHF.

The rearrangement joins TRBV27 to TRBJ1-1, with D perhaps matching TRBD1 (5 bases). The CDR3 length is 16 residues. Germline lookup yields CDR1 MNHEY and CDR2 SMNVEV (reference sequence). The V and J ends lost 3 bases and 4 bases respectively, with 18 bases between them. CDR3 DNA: TGTGCCAGCAGTTTGGGGGGGACTGCAAGTTCCACTGAAGCTTTCTTT. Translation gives CASSLGGTASSTEAFF.

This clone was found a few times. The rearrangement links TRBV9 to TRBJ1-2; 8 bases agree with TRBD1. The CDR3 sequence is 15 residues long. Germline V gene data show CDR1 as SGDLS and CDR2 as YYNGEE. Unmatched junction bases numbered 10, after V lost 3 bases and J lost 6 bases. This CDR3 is CASSARQGTYHGYTF. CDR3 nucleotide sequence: TGTGCCAGCAGCGCCAGACAGGGGACATACCATGGCTACACCTTC.

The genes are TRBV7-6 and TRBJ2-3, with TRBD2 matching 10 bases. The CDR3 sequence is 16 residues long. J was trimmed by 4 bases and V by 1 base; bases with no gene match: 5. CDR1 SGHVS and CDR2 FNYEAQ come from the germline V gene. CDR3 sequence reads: CASSLEASGGADTQYF. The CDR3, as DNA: TGTGCCAGCAGCTTAGAGGCTAGCGGGGGCGCAGATACGCAGTATTTT.

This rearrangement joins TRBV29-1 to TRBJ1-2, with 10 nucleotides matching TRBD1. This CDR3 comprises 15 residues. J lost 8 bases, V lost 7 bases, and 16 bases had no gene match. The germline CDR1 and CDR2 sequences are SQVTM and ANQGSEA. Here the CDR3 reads CSDTPGTGEWGGYTF. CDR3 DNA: TGCAGCGACACGCCAGGGACAGGGGAATGGGGGGGCTACACCTTC.